Included here is one TCR beta chain sequence, with context. These data belong to a study of CD8+ T cells in alopecia areata. Investigators isolated RNA and reverse transcribed it into cDNA to act as the sequencing template. Sequencing used immunoSEQ multiplex PCR; TCRdb keeps in-frame clones, though not all of them. Of about 88,000 clones listed, roughly 46% are singletons. This CDR3 contains 18 residues. V shed 5 bases and J 2 bases; nucleotides not matched to a gene: 13. Germline values: CDR1 SGHTA, CDR2 FQGNSA. Treatment in this sample: oral pan-JAK inhibitor, 5-10 mg twice daily. V gene TRBV7-2 combines with J gene TRBJ2-3; 10 bases map to TRBD2. This TCR derives from a human donor with alopecia areata. This specimen was CD8+ T cells sorted from blood, taken at week 24, from a patient treated with tofacitinib. The CDR3 is CASSQLGLAGVYTDTQYF. The CDR3 DNA follows: TGTGCCAGCAGCCAGCTGGGGCTAGCGGGAGTGTACACAGATACGCAGTATTTT.